This TCR beta chain originates from a study of post-analysis software for immune sequencing data (dated by TCRdb to about 2015). Describing the broader study: Relapsing-remitting, secondary progressive and progressive-relapsing multiple sclerosis were recorded as disease courses, and subtype annotation was lacking for some patients. A subset of samples was prepared in parallel using single-end sample barcoding, then pooled and co-amplified after Illumina adapter ligation. Patient repertoires were compared against ten to eleven previously published healthy control repertoires from donors aged about 6 to 26 years. The paper's findings and limits, for the study overall: Normalized Chao1 diversity was significantly lower in multiple sclerosis patients than controls, suggesting substantial peripheral T-cell clonal expansion. The control group was slightly older than the multiple sclerosis patient group. When samples were clustered directly using the F measure, samples prepared in the same batch co-clustered strongly, which prompted a batch-effect correction. Patients showed significantly higher frequencies than controls for several TRBV segments, among them TRBV5-6, TRBV5-1 and TRBV20-1.

About this clonotype itself: Its antigen is currently not known. It has no much larger one-base neighbor in the sample; base qualities were not kept.

Library prep was done by PCR. This sample was sequenced with an Illumina HiSeq 2500. To reduce PCR and sequencing biases, unique molecular identifiers were built into the TCR beta cDNA libraries. Per 1 to 10 million input T cells, some 500,000 cDNA molecules were obtained, such that each molecule approximated one T cell. Patient libraries were prepared and sequenced with the same protocol used for the earlier healthy control dataset. Within a given batch, samples were prepared together, multiplexed and sequenced on the same HiSeq lane. Regarding the original processing steps: MIGEC was used to process the raw barcoded reads, and molecular identifier groups with only a single read were discarded before consensus assembly and CDR3 extraction. VDJtools was used for post-analysis of the clonotype tables, and diversity was normalized by down-sampling every dataset to the size of the smallest sample. Repertoire overlap clustering matched CDR3 amino acid but not nucleotide sequences to correct batch-related cross-sample contamination. TCRdb applied fastp at Q25 and MiXCR to the public reads, then kept only in-frame beta chains. Rows are combined by CDR3 protein, so each entry shows the most common genes and DNA. Here the V and J calls rest on TCRdb's processing, not on the authors' analysis. The sample includes 700,000 to 900,000 distinct CDR3 sequences, with about 43% observed a single time. 4.9% of the sample is taken by the ten largest.

To demonstrate the VDJtools post-analysis software, TCR beta repertoires were profiled from the peripheral blood of roughly 14 young patients with multiple sclerosis. The patients with multiple sclerosis were children and adolescents between about 6 and 17 years of age. Between the V and J ends, shortened by 4 bases and 3 bases respectively, the junction contains 10 bases. The CDR3 sequence holds 13 residues, the cysteine and phenylalanine included. The only DNA kept is the CDR3, 39 bases in frame from the first base. CDR1 and CDR2 are read off the germline V gene (reference sequence) as LGHDT and YNNKEL.

Sequencing input: blood. This TCR was sampled from a girl aged 10 to 17 with multiple sclerosis. The V and J genes are TRBV3-1 and TRBJ2-7; the D gene cannot be resolved reliably. In nucleotides, the sequence is TGTGCCAGCAGCCTACCTGGAGACTACGAGCAGTACTTC. This codes for CASSLPGDYEQYF.